A single sample is the source of the 21 T cell receptor beta chains below, sequenced in a study of OX40 agonist ivuxolimab in advanced cancers. Library method: the immunoSEQ multiplex PCR assay. TCRdb obtained this table from immuneACCESS and retained in-frame rearrangements with V and J assigned. These tables miss some clones; where compared with another copy, unresolved V genes account for less than half of the shortfall, and the remainder is unexplained. Present in this sample are 69,000 or so clones, roughly four fifths of which were seen just once. The top ten clones comprise around 5% of the sample. The source material was CD4+ or CD8+ T cells sorted from blood, sampled in a trial of the OX40 agonist ivuxolimab. Receptors were obtained from an adult with an advanced solid tumor such as melanoma, head and neck, liver or kidney cancer.

This clone was found a few times. The rearrangement joins TRBV28 to TRBJ1-2; D is unclear. Germline V gene data show CDR1 as MDHEN and CDR2 as SYDVKM. V was clipped by 3 bases and J by 8 bases, with 10 bases between them. The length of the CDR3 is 12 residues. The CDR3 sequence is CASSFWAGGYTF. CDR3 bases: TGTGCCAGCAGTTTTTGGGCGGGAGGCTACACCTTC.

At least ten counts were recorded for this clone. This chain uses TRBV4-1 with TRBJ2-7; either TRBD1 or TRBD2 may fit D (6 bases each). This CDR3 has 14 residues. Germline-derived CDR1 and CDR2 are MGHRA and YSYEKL. Trimming took off 3 bases at V and 3 bases at J, with 12 bases between the two ends. As DNA, the CDR3 is TGCGCCAGCAGCCAGGCCAGGGGAGGCTACGAGCAGTACTTC. Translation: CASSQARGGYEQYF.

V gene TRBV7-9 combines with J gene TRBJ2-6, with no clear D. V was pared by 6 bases and J by 0 bases, with 3 bases between. This CDR3 has 13 amino acids. Germline CDR1 reads SEHNR; CDR2 reads FQNEAQ (reference sequence). CDR3 protein: CASRNSGANVLTF. CDR3 nucleotide sequence: TGTGCCAGCAGAAACTCTGGGGCCAACGTCCTGACTTTC.

This clone has just one count. V usage is TRBV15 and J usage is TRBJ1-5, with D perhaps TRBD1 (6 bases). V lost 0 bases, J lost 5 bases, and 11 bases lay in between. The CDR3 contains 15 residues. The germline gives CDR1 LNHNV, CDR2 YYDKDF (reference sequence). CDR3 sequence reads: CATSREPGAYQPQHF. CDR3 coding DNA: TGTGCCACCAGCAGAGAACCAGGGGCTTATCAGCCCCAGCATTTT. The full variable domain, its missing parts supplied by reference TRBV15 and TRBJ1-5, is DAMVIQNPRYQVTQFGKPVTLSCSQTLNHNVMYWYQQKSSQAPKLLFHYYDKDFNNEADTPDNFQSRRPNTSFCFLDIRSPGLGDTAMYLCATSREPGAYQPQHFGDGTRLSIL.

The CDR3 here is CASTPGWVSTEAFF. CDR3 DNA sequence: TGTGCCAGCACCCCCGGGTGGGTGAGTACTGAAGCTTTCTTT. This chain uses TRBV28 with TRBJ1-1, with D uncertain. With 7 bases removed from V and 5 bases from J, the gap between germline ends came to 17 bases. The CDR3 runs 14 residues. Looked up from germline, CDR1 is MDHEN and CDR2 is SYDVKM.

The J gene is TRBJ1-5, the V gene TRBV4-1; D not resolved. There are 16 residues in the CDR3. The V gene lost 4 bases and the J gene lost 0 bases, with 13 bases spanning the gap. Germline V gene lookup returns CDR1 MGHRA and CDR2 YSYEKL. CDR3 bases: TGCGCCAGCAGCCCCCAGGTTGCGTATAGCAATCAGCCCCAGCATTTT. Translation gives CASSPQVAYSNQPQHF.

This sequence joins TRBV6-1 and TRBJ1-4, with 7 positions matching TRBD1. The V gene's germline CDR1 is MNHNS and CDR2 SASEGT. The CDR3 extends over 14 amino acids. V shed 5 bases and J 8 bases; nucleotides not matched to a gene: 8. As DNA, the CDR3 is TGTGCCAGCAGTACACAGGGGCCGCGAGAAAAACTGTTTTTT. This codes for CASSTQGPREKLFF.

V is TRBV5-1 and J is TRBJ2-5; 9 positions match TRBD1. The CDR3 loop spans 12 amino acids. Unmatched junction bases numbered 4, after V lost 4 bases and J lost 9 bases. Germline CDR1 reads SGHRS; CDR2 reads YFSETQ. CDR3 DNA sequence: TGCGCCAGCAGCCTGGACAGGGGTGCCCAGTACTTC. Translating it yields CASSLDRGAQYF.

This clone was detected only a few times. The chain is built from TRBV7-9 and TRBJ2-5; D is ambiguous. The CDR3 contains 15 residues. Deletions cut 0 bases from V and 3 bases from J, with 11 bases between. Per germline, CDR1 SEHNR and CDR2 FQNEAQ (reference sequence). For the CDR3, the DNA is TGTGCCAGCAGCTTAGCTCTAGGAGTCGAAGAGACCCAGTACTTC. It encodes CASSLALGVEETQYF.

The chain links TRBV29-1 to TRBJ2-5; 7 bases are a match to TRBD1. V lost 4 bases and J lost 5; bases outside the gene matches: 7. The CDR3 is 13 residues long. CDR1 SQVTM and CDR2 ANQGSEA come from the germline V gene. The CDR3 DNA reads TGCAGCGTTGTAGGAGACAGGGAGGAGACCCAGTACTTC. Protein product: CSVVGDREETQYF.

The rearrangement uses TRBV19 and TRBJ2-2; 9 positions agree with TRBD1. The CDR3 is 13 amino acids. V shed 4 bases and J 10 bases; nucleotides not matched to a gene: 4. Looked up from germline, CDR1 is LNHDA and CDR2 is SQIVND (reference sequence). CDR3 in amino acids: CASSTGQGAELFF. CDR3 nucleotide sequence: TGTGCCAGTAGTACGGGACAGGGCGCGGAGCTGTTTTTT.

The V and J genes are TRBV11-1 and TRBJ2-5; D is perhaps TRBD2 (8 bases). The better agreement between TRBJ2-7 and the DNA end casts doubt on the J call. The germline V gene has CDR1 SGHAT and CDR2 FQDESV (reference sequence). The CDR3 runs 15 residues. The CDR3 region is CASSKGLGGLYEQYF. CDR3 DNA sequence: TGTGCCAGCAGCAAGGGACTAGGGGGCTTATACGAGCAGTACTTC.

This chain connects TRBV27 to TRBJ2-7; D call uncertain. The CDR3 extends over 17 amino acids. The V and J ends lost 4 bases and 3 bases respectively, with 22 bases between them. Germline assignment: CDR1 MNHEY and CDR2 SMNVEV (reference sequence). The DNA of the CDR3 is TGTGCCAGCAGTTGGGTTCTTTTTGGACCTCTCATCTACGAGCAGTACTTC. This codes for CASSWVLFGPLIYEQYF.

This clone was seen only once. The rearrangement uses TRBV28 and TRBJ2-3, with 12 nucleotides matching TRBD2. Germline-derived CDR1 and CDR2 are MDHEN and SYDVKM. V shed 5 bases, J shed 5 bases, and the junction held 5 bases outside the gene matches. The CDR3 has 15 residues. The CDR3 reads CASSGLAGSGDTQYF. DNA of the CDR3: TGTGCCAGCAGTGGACTAGCGGGATCGGGAGATACGCAGTATTTT. Full variable domain (rest looked up from reference TRBV28 and TRBJ2-3): DVKVTQSSRYLVKRTGEKVFLECVQDMDHENMFWYRQDPGLGLRLIYFSYDVKMKEKGDIPEGYSVSREKKERFSLILESASTNQTSMYLCASSGLAGSGDTQYFGPGTRLTVL.

This rearrangement joins TRBV5-1 to TRBJ2-2, with D hard to call. The CDR3 extends over 14 amino acids. CDR1 and CDR2 (germline): SGHRS, YFSETQ. V gave up 0 bases and J gave up 5 bases, with 8 bases separating them. The CDR3 nucleotides are TGCGCCAGCAGCTTGGAATCGGGTACCGGGGAGCTGTTTTTT. Translation gives CASSLESGTGELFF.

The J gene is TRBJ1-5, the V gene TRBV18; D is unclear. There are 13 residues in the CDR3. Germline lookup yields CDR1 KGHSH and CDR2 LQKENI. V dropped 5 bases and J dropped 1 base, with 6 bases sitting between them. CDR3 sequence: CASSVDSNQPQHF. For the CDR3, the DNA is TGTGCCAGCTCAGTGGACAGCAATCAGCCCCAGCATTTT.

This rearrangement joins TRBV7-2 to TRBJ1-3; no definite D call. Trimming took off 1 base at V and 4 bases at J, with 8 bases between the two ends. CDR1 SGHTA and CDR2 FQGNSA come from the germline V gene. The CDR3 spans 14 residues. This CDR3 is CASSLGAHGNTIYF. The CDR3 coding sequence is TGTGCCAGCAGCTTAGGGGCACACGGAAACACCATATATTTT.

The chain couples TRBV27 to TRBJ1-5; 9 nucleotides match TRBD1. The CDR3 is made up of 15 amino acids. The germline V gene has CDR1 MNHEY and CDR2 SMNVEV (reference sequence). With V trimmed by 5 bases and J by 5 bases, 7 bases remained unmatched. CDR3 sequence (DNA): TGTGCCAGCAGTATTACAGGGGGCATGTATCAGCCCCAGCATTTT. Translated, it gives CASSITGGMYQPQHF.

In the case of this clone: This specimen includes other DNA sequences encoding the same CDR3. The CDR3 nucleotides read TGTGCCAGCAGCTTGGACAGGGGAACTGGAAACACCATATATTTT. Translated: CASSLDRGTGNTIYF. This chain links TRBV5-4 with TRBJ1-3; TRBD1 matches at 7 bases. The CDR3 spans 15 residues. The V gene end was trimmed by 0 bases and the J gene end by 2 bases; junction bases not matched to a gene: 2. Germline-derived CDR1 and CDR2 are SGHNT and YYREEE (reference sequence).

The chain combines TRBV28 with TRBJ1-2, with D unclear. CDR1 MDHEN and CDR2 SYDVKM come from the germline V gene. Trimming pared 6 bases from V and 6 bases from J, leaving 14 bases between. The CDR3 consists of 13 residues. CDR3: CASRLTGYDGYTF. DNA for the CDR3: TGTGCCAGCAGGTTAACTGGGTACGATGGCTACACCTTC.

The V and J genes are TRBV28 and TRBJ1-6; D unclear. This CDR3 is built from 16 residues. CDR1 is MDHEN, CDR2 SYDVKM, per germline. Between the trimmed V and J ends, which lost 6 bases and 7 bases, there was a span of 19 bases. CDR3 sequence (DNA): TGTGCCAGCAGATCATTTTTGCAAGGGTGGAATTCACCCCTCCACTTT. Translated: CASRSFLQGWNSPLHF.